This T cell receptor (beta chain) originates from a study of regulatory T cells in long-lasting Graves disease. This sample's time point: persistent/refractory GD, antithyroid drugs over 5 years with positive TRAb. RNA from PBMCs was the source of the TCR library. As concerns this clonotype: The junction shows a germline mismatch at one end, possibly a read error.

Arm-PCR of CDR3 regions and iRepertoire HTBI primers were used to build TCR beta libraries. Per the original data handling: Identified across the samples were 62 TRBV segments and 14 TRBJ segments. TCRdb passed the multiplex PCR reads through MiXCR, listing each CDR3 protein once. The V and J calls shown here were made by TCRdb, not taken from the authors' results. Of under 500,000 distinct CDR3 sequences detected, 20% to 25% appear once; the ten largest clones hold around 21%. This CDR3 is 13 amino acids long. Germline lookup yields CDR1 SGHAT and CDR2 FQNNGV. This clonotype was sampled from a female donor with Graves disease. Source: peripheral blood mononuclear cells (PBMCs), taken when the disease was refractory, from a patient treated with antithyroid drugs. This rearrangement joins TRBV11-2 to TRBJ2-1, with no clear D. CDR3 sequence: CASSLVSRYEQSF. The CDR3 region has the DNA TGTGCCAGCAGCTTAGTGTCGCGGTATGAGCAGTCCTTC.